Listed below are T cell receptor beta chains from one sample, sequenced in a study of T-cell memory formation after mild COVID-19. TCRdb reanalysed the 5' RACE reads using MiXCR and keeps one entry per CDR3 protein. The table lists under 300,000 distinct CDR3 sequences, roughly 15% of them singletons. The specimen sequenced was PBMCs or a T cell subset sorted from them (not recorded which). The receptors originated from a man between 18 and 29 years old who had mild COVID-19 (a few samples of this study predate the infection). Cell type and time point are not known. Each CDR3 is given with its conserved first and last residue. Fields, in order: clone size, D gene, V gene, J gene, CDR3 DNA, CDR3 protein. The D gene is left open where the match is weak. Not every row has a clone size; where given, it reads once, few, many or a size class.

few	TRBD2	TRBV4-3	TRBJ2-1	TGCGCCAGCAGCCAAGTGACTAGCCGAGACAATGAGCAGTTCTTC	CASSQVTSRDNEQFF
.	.	TRBV29-1	TRBJ2-2	TGCAGCGTTGAACCTGGGGGACCCACCGGGGAGCTGTTTTTT	CSVEPGGPTGELFF
.	.	TRBV4-3	TRBJ2-2	TGCGCCAGCAGCCAAGTGTTTCAGGCCGGGGAGCTGTTTTTT	CASSQVFQAGELFF
many	TRBD1	TRBV5-1	TRBJ2-7	TGCGCCAGCAGCTTGGGGGGGCAGGGGGCCCTCGAGCAGTACTTC	CASSLGGQGALEQYF
.	.	TRBV5-4	TRBJ2-1	TGTGCCAGCAGCTCCCCCCCGGCCGGCTACAATGAGCAGTTCTTC	CASSSPPAGYNEQFF
.	TRBD1	TRBV10-2	TRBJ1-2	TGCGCCAGCGTACCGGGACAGGGGACCGGCTACACCTTC	CASVPGQGTGYTF
.	.	TRBV7-3	TRBJ2-2	TGTGCCAGCAGCTTAGATCGCGGGGAGCTGTTTTTT	CASSLDRGELFF
.	.	TRBV6-5	TRBJ2-7	TGTGCCAGCAGCCCGGGACAAACCGAGCAGTACTTC	CASSPGQTEQYF
.	.	TRBV7-9	TRBJ2-1	TGTGCCAGCAGCCGTACGCTCAATGAGCAGTTCTTC	CASSRTLNEQFF
.	.	TRBV5-1	TRBJ2-1	TGCGCCAGCAGCTTGCCAGGGCAGGAGCAGTTCTTC	CASSLPGQEQFF
.	.	TRBV5-1	TRBJ2-6	TGCGCCAGCAGTTTGGACTCGATAGACTCTGGGGCCAACGTCCTGACTTTC	CASSLDSIDSGANVLTF
few	.	TRBV6-2/TRBV6-3	TRBJ2-2	TGTGCCAGCGCTAGGACTAATACCGGGGAGCTGTTTTTT	CASARTNTGELFF
.	.	TRBV4-3	TRBJ1-2	TGCGCCAGCAGCCAAGCCCGGGACATCGTTTCTAACTATGGCTACACCTTC	CASSQARDIVSNYGYTF
.	.	TRBV4-1	TRBJ2-1	TGCGCCAGCAGAGGCAGGCCGGGAGTGCAGTTCTTC	CASRGRPGVQFF
.	.	TRBV10-3	TRBJ1-2	TGTGCCATCAGTGAGTCGACGTGGTTAGGCTACACCTTC	CAISESTWLGYTF
.	.	TRBV6-5	TRBJ2-7	TGTGCCAGCCGCGTAGGATACGAGCAGTACTTC	CASRVGYEQYF
few	.	TRBV15	TRBJ2-5	TGTGCCACCAGCGGGGGGGGCTGGGAGACCCAGTACTTC	CATSGGGWETQYF
.	.	TRBV18	TRBJ1-6	TGTGCCAGCTCACTAGGCGCATACATGGGGTCACCCCTCCACTTT	CASSLGAYMGSPLHF
few	.	TRBV6-2/TRBV6-3	TRBJ2-3	TGTGCCAGCAGTTACGGTATGGAGGGGCAGTATTTT	CASSYGMEGQYF
few	.	TRBV24-1	TRBJ2-1	TGTGCCACCAGTGTTTCAGGCAAGGCGAATGAGCAGTTCTTC	CATSVSGKANEQFF
few	TRBD1	TRBV7-9	TRBJ2-1	TGTGCCAGCGGCGGGGGACAGGGGTACAATGAGCAGTTCTTC	CASGGGQGYNEQFF
many	.	TRBV7-2	TRBJ1-1	TGTGCCAGCAGTTTAGCGGTTGAAGCTTTCTTT	CASSLAVEAFF
few	TRBD2	TRBV12-3/TRBV12-4	TRBJ2-3	TGTGCCAGCAGTCCAGAGCAGCTAGCGGGAGTCACAGATACGCAGTATTTT	CASSPEQLAGVTDTQYF
.	TRBD1	TRBV11-2	TRBJ1-5	TGTGCCAGCAGCAGGCAGACAGGGGCACTAAATCAGCCCCAGCATTTT	CASSRQTGALNQPQHF
.	.	TRBV6-5	TRBJ1-2	TGTGCCAGCAGTTACTCGTCAGCAGGGAACTATGGCTACACCTTC	CASSYSSAGNYGYTF
few	.	TRBV7-9	TRBJ1-1	TGTGCCAGCAGCTTAGGGCAAGGGGGGGGAACTGAAGCTTTCTTT	CASSLGQGGGTEAFF
many	.	TRBV4-3	TRBJ2-5	TGCGCCAGCAGCCAAGGGACAGAAGAGACCCAGTACTTC	CASSQGTEETQYF